A selection of T cell receptor beta chains follows, all from one sample in a study of blood T cells in healthy people across ages. In TCRdb, the 5' RACE reads were re-called with MiXCR into one record per CDR3 protein. The sample lists 1.5 million to 2 million distinct CDR3 sequences; about two fifths were seen once. The sequencing input was blood. Every receptor here comes from a human donor in good health. CDR3s include the opening cysteine and the closing phenylalanine or tryptophan. The order of the fields is J gene, CDR3 length, clone size, V gene, D gene, CDR3 DNA, CDR3 protein. A D gene is named only where the DNA matches it firmly. The size of a clone is reported for some rows only, either as once, few or many, or as a class for expanded clones.

TRBJ1-2 15 many TRBV7-2 . TGTGCCAGCAGCTTAACCCATACATCCCCCTATGGCTACACCTTC CASSLTHTSPYGYTF
TRBJ1-5 14 few TRBV20-1 . TGCAGTGCTAGAGTTCCAGGGAGCAATCAGCCCCAGCATTTT CSARVPGSNQPQHF
TRBJ1-2 15 . TRBV5-1 . TGCGCCAGCAGACTGAAGGCTGAAAGTGGCTATGGCTACACCTTC CASRLKAESGYGYTF
TRBJ2-3 15 . TRBV6-5 TRBD1 TGTGCCAGCGGTTCAGGGGGTTGGAGGACAGATACGCAGTATTTT CASGSGGWRTDTQYF
TRBJ2-1 17 . TRBV7-8 TRBD2 TGTGCCAGCAGCGGGCGGTGGGGACTACGCGGGAGGGGTGAGCAGTTCTTC CASSGRWGLRGRGEQFF
TRBJ1-5 14 few TRBV7-2 . TGTGCCAGCAGCCATCGGGGTCCCAATCAGCCCCAGCATTTT CASSHRGPNQPQHF
TRBJ2-3 15 . TRBV7-2 . TGTGCCAGCAGCTTAGCCTTTTCAAGCACAGATACGCAGTATTTT CASSLAFSSTDTQYF
TRBJ2-7 16 many TRBV4-3 . TGCGCCAGCAGCCATGGGGCAGGGGCCAGCTCCTACGAGCAGTACTTC CASSHGAGASSYEQYF
TRBJ1-2 12 few TRBV29-1 . TGCAGTGGGGACTTACCCTCGTATGGCTACACCTTC CSGDLPSYGYTF
TRBJ2-3 15 few TRBV25-1 TRBD1 TGTGCCAGCAGTGACCGGACAGGGGATTCAGATACGCAGTATTTT CASSDRTGDSDTQYF
TRBJ1-6 16 . TRBV18 TRBD1 TGTGCCAGCTCACCCTCAGGACAGGGGGAAGAATCACCCCTCCACTTT CASSPSGQGEESPLHF
TRBJ2-7 16 few TRBV11-2 . TGTGCCAGCAGCTTAGTTGTCTGGGCAGGGACCTACGAGCAGTACTTC CASSLVVWAGTYEQYF
TRBJ2-3 12 . TRBV20-1 . TGCAGTGCTAGAGCAGGGCACTTACAGCAGTATTTT CSARAGHLQQYF
TRBJ2-5 14 once TRBV2 . TGTGCCAGCAGGACAGGCATATACCAAGAGACCCAGTACTTC CASRTGIYQETQYF
TRBJ1-4 13 . TRBV7-2 . TGTGCCACCCGGGCAGGTCCAAATGAAAAACTGTTTTTT CATRAGPNEKLFF
TRBJ2-3 11 . TRBV20-1 . TGCAGTGCTTGGACAGCGGATACGCAGTATTTT CSAWTADTQYF
TRBJ1-1 13 few TRBV5-1 . TGCGCCAGCAGCCAGGGGTCGGCCACTGAAGCTTTCTTT CASSQGSATEAFF
TRBJ1-5 12 few TRBV6-5 . TGTGCCAGTGGACAGTCCAATCAGCCCCAGCATTTT CASGQSNQPQHF
TRBJ1-4 14 few TRBV20-1 . TGCAGTGCGCCTACAGCGACAACTAATGAAAAACTGTTTTTT CSAPTATTNEKLFF
TRBJ2-5 16 few TRBV7-9 TRBD2 TGTGCCAGCAGCTCCCGGGAGGACCCCTCCCAAGAGACCCAGTACTTC CASSSREDPSQETQYF
TRBJ2-7 15 few TRBV7-4 . TGTGCCAGCAGCTACCCGGGACCAGTCCTCTACGAGCAGTACTTC CASSYPGPVLYEQYF
TRBJ2-5 14 . TRBV15 TRBD1 TGTGCCACCAGCTCCAGGGGGCTGGTGGAGACCCAGTACTTC CATSSRGLVETQYF
TRBJ1-2 14 . TRBV5-1 TRBD1 TGCGCCAGCAGCATAGGGACAGGGGGTCGCGGCTACACCTTC CASSIGTGGRGYTF
TRBJ2-1 17 few TRBV4-2 . TGTGCCAGCAGCCAACTACAGGATACCCTAACCTACAATGAGCAGTTCTTC CASSQLQDTLTYNEQFF
TRBJ2-7 13 many TRBV29-1 . TGCAGCGTTGACGTGGCAGGGGGGTACGAGCAGTACTTC CSVDVAGGYEQYF
TRBJ2-1 16 . TRBV7-8 . TGTGCCAGCAGCCCTCCGGACCACTACACTTACAATGAGCAGTTCTTC CASSPPDHYTYNEQFF
TRBJ2-5 15 . TRBV24-1 TRBD1 TGTGCCACCAGTGATTTTCGGGACAGCCAAGAGACCCAGTACTTC CATSDFRDSQETQYF
TRBJ1-1 12 . TRBV6-2/TRBV6-3 . TGTGCCAGCGGTTACTCGGGGAGTGAAGCTTTCTTT CASGYSGSEAFF
TRBJ2-1 15 few TRBV20-1 TRBD1 TGCAGTGCCAAAAGTTGGGACAGGGGCTACAATGAGCAGTTCTTC CSAKSWDRGYNEQFF
TRBJ1-5 15 . TRBV20-1 . TGCAGTGCTAGAGTGTCCGGGAATAGCAATCAGCCCCAGCATTTT CSARVSGNSNQPQHF
TRBJ2-5 13 . TRBV29-1 TRBD2 TGCAGTACTAGCGGGGGGGCGGGGGAGACCCAGTACTTC CSTSGGAGETQYF
TRBJ2-5 16 few TRBV10-3 TRBD2 TGTGCCATCAGGTCAACTAGCGGGGGGGACCAAGAGACCCAGTACTTC CAIRSTSGGDQETQYF
TRBJ2-1 13 few TRBV10-3 TRBD2 TGTGCCATCAAGGGACTAGCGGTCGATGAGCAGTTCTTC CAIKGLAVDEQFF
TRBJ2-5 11 few TRBV6-5 . TGTGCCAGTCAGGGATATGGGACCCAGTACTTC CASQGYGTQYF
TRBJ1-4 14 . TRBV24-1 . TGTGCCACCAGTGATTTTCCAGACCCTGAAAAACTGTTTTTT CATSDFPDPEKLFF
TRBJ2-5 13 many TRBV3-1 . TGTGCCAGCAGCCAGGGACGGCAAGAGACCCAGTACTTC CASSQGRQETQYF
TRBJ1-1 15 . TRBV12-5 TRBD1 TGTGCTAGTGGTCAAGACAGGGTAAGGAACACTGAAGCTTTCTTT CASGQDRVRNTEAFF
TRBJ1-1 16 . TRBV6-2/TRBV6-3 TRBD1 TGTGCCAGCAGTTTGATACAGGGGGCGTCGAGAACTGAAGCTTTCTTT CASSLIQGASRTEAFF